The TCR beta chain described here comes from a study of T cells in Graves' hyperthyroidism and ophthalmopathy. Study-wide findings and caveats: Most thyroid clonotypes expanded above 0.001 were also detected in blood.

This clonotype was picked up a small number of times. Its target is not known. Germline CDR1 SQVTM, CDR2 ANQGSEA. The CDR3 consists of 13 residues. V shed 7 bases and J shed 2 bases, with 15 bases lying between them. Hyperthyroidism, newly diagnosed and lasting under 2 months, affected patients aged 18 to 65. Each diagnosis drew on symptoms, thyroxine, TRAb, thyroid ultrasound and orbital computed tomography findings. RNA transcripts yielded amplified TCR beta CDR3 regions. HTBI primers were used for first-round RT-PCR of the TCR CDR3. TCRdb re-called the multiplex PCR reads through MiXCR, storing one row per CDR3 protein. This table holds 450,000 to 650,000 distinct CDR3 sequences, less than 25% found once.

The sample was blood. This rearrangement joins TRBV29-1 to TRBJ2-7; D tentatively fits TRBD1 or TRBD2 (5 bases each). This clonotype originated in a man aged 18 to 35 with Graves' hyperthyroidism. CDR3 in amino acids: CSGSPGRTYEQYF. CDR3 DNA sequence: TGCAGCGGATCTCCGGGACGGACCTACGAGCAGTACTTC.